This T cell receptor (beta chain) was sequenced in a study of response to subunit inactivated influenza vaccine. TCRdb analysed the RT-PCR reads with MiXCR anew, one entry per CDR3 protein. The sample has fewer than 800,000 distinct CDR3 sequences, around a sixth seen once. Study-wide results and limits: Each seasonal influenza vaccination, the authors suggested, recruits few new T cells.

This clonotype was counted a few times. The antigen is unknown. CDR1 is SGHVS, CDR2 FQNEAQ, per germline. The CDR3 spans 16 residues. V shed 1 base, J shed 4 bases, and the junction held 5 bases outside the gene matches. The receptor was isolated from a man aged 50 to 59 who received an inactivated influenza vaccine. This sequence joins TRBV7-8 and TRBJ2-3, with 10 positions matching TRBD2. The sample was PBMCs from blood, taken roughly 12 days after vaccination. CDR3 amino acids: CASSLDPSGGPDTQYF. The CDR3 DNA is TGTGCCAGCAGCTTAGACCCTAGCGGGGGTCCAGATACGCAGTATTTT. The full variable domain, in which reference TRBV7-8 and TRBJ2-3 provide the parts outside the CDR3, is GAGVSQSPRYKVAKRGQDVALRCDPISGHVSLFWYQQALGQGPEFLTYFQNEAQLDKSGLPSDRFFAERPEGSVSTLKIQRTQQEDSAVYLCASSLDPSGGPDTQYFGPGTRLTVL.